This section outlines one T cell receptor (beta chain) sequence together with its context. The data belong to a study of blood T cell repertoires in COVID-19. At the level of the study: The cDNA or gDNA used as material had been derived from T cells, B-cell-depleted T cells, or PBMCs.

Germline V gene sequence: CDR1 DFQATT, CDR2 SNEGSKA (reference sequence). V lost 2 bases and J 7 bases, leaving 8 bases between the germline ends. This CDR3 is 11 amino acids long. The table came from immunoSEQ multiplex PCR; TCRdb's copy has only in-frame clones and leaves some out. The data contain 150,000 to 190,000 clones, 80% to 90% of them singletons. This chain links TRBV20-1 with TRBJ1-2; no reliable D call. The source of this sequence is a woman in her 70s with acute or convalescent COVID-19. Sequences were obtained from peripheral blood. The CDR3 reads CSARPNPGYTF. The CDR3 bases are TGCAGTGCTAGACCCAATCCTGGCTACACCTTC.